This passage covers 21 T cell receptor beta chains from one sample sequenced in a study of T cell responses to AZD1222 COVID-19 vaccine. Measured with immunoSEQ multiplex PCR; TCRdb has only the in-frame clones, and not every one. This table has 50,000 to 65,000 clones, 87% appearing once. Specimen: peripheral blood, collected 28 days after the second AZD1222 dose. These receptors were collected from an adult who received the AZD1222 COVID-19 vaccine.

The CDR3 nucleotides are TGCAGCGTCGGGACAGGGGGAGTCAACGAGCAGTACTTC. Translating it yields CSVGTGGVNEQYF. V gene TRBV29-1 combines with J gene TRBJ2-7; 11 bases align to TRBD1. Germline values: CDR1 SQVTM, CDR2 ANQGSEA. This CDR3 region has 13 residues. The ends lost 6 bases at V and 5 bases at J; junction bases unmatched: 6.

The J gene is TRBJ1-5, the V gene TRBV6-5, with 9 nucleotides matching TRBD1. After removal of 8 bases from V and 6 bases from J, the junction contained 11 bases not matched to a gene. Germline loops: CDR1 MNHEY, CDR2 SVGAGI. This CDR3 comprises 15 residues. This CDR3 reads CASGWDREGSQPQHF. The CDR3 DNA is TGTGCCAGCGGTTGGGACAGGGAAGGTTCTCAGCCCCAGCATTTT.

The chain links TRBV30 to TRBJ1-4; no clear D gene. This CDR3 spans 12 amino acids. CDR1 and CDR2 (germline): GTSNPN, SVGIG (reference sequence). V lost 6 bases, J lost 8 bases, and 13 bases lay in between. The CDR3 sequence: CACRGRKEKLFF. In DNA, the CDR3 is TGTGCCTGCCGAGGTAGGAAGGAAAAACTGTTTTTT. The full variable domain, completed using reference TRBV30 and TRBJ1-4, is SQTIHQWPATLVQPVGSPLSLECTVEGTSNPNLYWYRQAAGRGLQLLFYSVGIGQISSEVPQNLSASRPQDRQFILSSKKLLLSDSGFYLCACRGRKEKLFFGSGTQLSVL.

The V gene is TRBV18, the J gene TRBJ2-5; no clear D. V was clipped by 2 bases and J by 7 bases, with 5 bases between them. The CDR3 contains 11 residues. Germline values: CDR1 KGHSH, CDR2 LQKENI. The CDR3 loop reads CASSPARTQYF. As DNA, the CDR3 is TGTGCCAGCTCACCAGCCCGGACCCAGTACTTC.

The chain combines TRBV5-1 with TRBJ2-7; 8 bases fit TRBD1. J lost 3 bases, V lost 7 bases, and 9 bases had no gene match. The CDR3 sequence is 14 residues long. Germline V lookup: CDR1 SGHRS, CDR2 YFSETQ. Here the CDR3 DNA reads TGCGCCAGCCGGCCGCCCGGACAGGGCTACGAGCAGTACTTC. It yields the protein CASRPPGQGYEQYF.

The genes are TRBV5-1 and TRBJ2-7, with D perhaps assigned TRBD1 or TRBD2 (6 bases each). V was cut by 5 bases and J by 3 bases, with 15 bases left in between. This CDR3 is 14 amino acids long. Germline lookup yields CDR1 SGHRS and CDR2 YFSETQ. The CDR3 sequence is CASRMRDNYYEQYF. The CDR3 coding sequence is TGCGCCAGCAGAATGCGGGACAACTACTACGAGCAGTACTTC.

This chain connects TRBV15 to TRBJ1-5, with TRBD1 identical over 8 bases. V lost 1 base, J lost 3 bases, and 5 bases stayed unmatched. The germline CDR1 and CDR2 sequences are LNHNV and YYDKDF (reference sequence). The CDR3 totals 16 residues. For the CDR3, the DNA is TGTGCCACCAGCAGAGGTGAGGACAGGGCCAATCAGCCCCAGCATTTT. Translated: CATSRGEDRANQPQHF. Variable domain in full (rest from reference TRBV15 and TRBJ1-5): DAMVIQNPRYQVTQFGKPVTLSCSQTLNHNVMYWYQQKSSQAPKLLFHYYDKDFNNEADTPDNFQSRRPNTSFCFLDIRSPGLGDTAMYLCATSRGEDRANQPQHFGDGTRLSIL.

The CDR3 here is CASSYYNEQFF. CDR3 coding DNA: TGCGCCAGTTCCTACTACAATGAGCAGTTCTTC. V usage is TRBV5-1 and J usage is TRBJ2-1; D gene ambiguous. CDR3 size: 11 residues. V dropped 8 bases and J dropped 3 bases, with 6 bases sitting between them. CDR1 and CDR2 (germline): SGHRS, YFSETQ. Looking up the rest from reference TRBV5-1 and TRBJ2-1 gives the full variable domain: KAGVTQTPRYLIKTRGQQVTLSCSPISGHRSVSWYQQTPGQGLQFLFEYFSETQRNKGNFPGRFSGRQFSNSRSEMNVSTLELGDSALYLCASSYYNEQFFGPGTRLTVL.

This clone turned up a few times. V gene TRBV5-1 combines with J gene TRBJ2-5, with D perhaps TRBD1 or TRBD2 (5 bases each). The CDR3 runs 12 residues. The V gene's germline CDR1 is SGHRS and CDR2 YFSETQ. Trimming took off 7 bases at V and 4 bases at J, with 11 bases between the two ends. CDR3 in DNA: TGCGCCAGCTGGGGACGGGGAGAGACCCAGTACTTC. Its translation is CASWGRGETQYF. Using reference TRBV5-1 and TRBJ2-5 for the parts outside the CDR3, the full variable domain is KAGVTQTPRYLIKTRGQQVTLSCSPISGHRSVSWYQQTPGQGLQFLFEYFSETQRNKGNFPGRFSGRQFSNSRSEMNVSTLELGDSALYLCASWGRGETQYFGPGTRLLVL.

The chain couples TRBV6-2 or TRBV6-3 to TRBJ1-6, with TRBD1 identical over 8 bases. The germline gives CDR1 MNHEY, CDR2 SVGEGT. This CDR3 spans 16 amino acids. With V trimmed by 0 bases and J by 7 bases, 5 bases remained unmatched. The CDR3 bases are TGTGCCAGCAGTTACTCCGGACAGGGACGGAATTCACCCCTCCACTTT. Encoded protein: CASSYSGQGRNSPLHF.

The chain combines TRBV30 with TRBJ2-5; the D gene is possibly TRBD1 (6 bases). Trimming shortened V by 0 bases and J by 5 bases, and 16 bases separated the two germline ends. CDR3 length equals 15 residues. The V gene's germline CDR1 is GTSNPN and CDR2 SVGIG (reference sequence). CDR3 in DNA: TGTGCCTGGAGTGTACAGGCAGGGGCCTGGGAGACCCAGTACTTC. Amino acid sequence: CAWSVQAGAWETQYF.

The chain recombines TRBV9 with TRBJ1-2; D perhaps matches TRBD1 (6 bases). V dropped 0 bases and J dropped 4 bases, with 19 bases sitting between them. Germline-derived CDR1 and CDR2 are SGDLS and YYNGEE. The CDR3 contains 17 residues. CDR3 residues: CASSVGSGGAASYGYTF. CDR3 in DNA: TGTGCCAGCAGCGTAGGGTCGGGGGGCGCGGCAAGCTATGGCTACACCTTC.

For the CDR3, the DNA is TGTGCCAGCAGCTCCCCATGGTTGGGGGCCAACACTGAAGCTTTCTTT. Protein: CASSSPWLGANTEAFF. The rearrangement joins TRBV13 to TRBJ1-1, with D perhaps matching TRBD1 (6 bases). The CDR3 is 16 residues long. Germline CDR1 reads PRHDT; CDR2 reads FYEKMQ (reference sequence). The V gene lost 4 bases and the J gene lost 2 bases, with 17 bases spanning the gap.

The rearrangement links TRBV6-1 to TRBJ2-6; D might be TRBD1 (6 bases). The length of the CDR3 is 18 residues. CDR1 is MNHNS, CDR2 SASEGT, per germline. V was pared by 2 bases and J by 2 bases, with 16 bases between. The CDR3 coding sequence is TGTGCCAGCAGTGAACCCCCGGGCAGGGGAGCTGGGGCCAACGTCCTGACTTTC. Translating gives CASSEPPGRGAGANVLTF.

The V gene is TRBV11-2, the J gene TRBJ1-4; D is uncertain. The V end was cut by 5 bases, the J end by 3 bases, with 19 bases between. CDR3 length: 17 residues. Germline V CDR1 and CDR2: SGHAT, FQNNGV. In nucleotides, the CDR3 is TGTGCCAGCAGCCCTAAGTCGTCGGCACGCCCTAATGAAAAACTGTTTTTT. Encoded protein: CASSPKSSARPNEKLFF. Looking up the rest from reference TRBV11-2 and TRBJ1-4 gives the full variable domain: EAGVAQSPRYKIIEKRQSVAFWCNPISGHATLYWYQQILGQGPKLLIQFQNNGVVDDSQLPKDRFSAERLKGVDSTLKIQPAKLEDSAVYLCASSPKSSARPNEKLFFGSGTQLSVL.

The V call is TRBV10-1, the J call TRBJ1-5, with D uncertain. CDR3 size: 13 residues. Deletions cut 0 bases from V and 7 bases from J, with 7 bases between. CDR1 and CDR2 (germline): WNHNN, SYGVQD (reference sequence). CDR3 region: CASSESFSQPQHF. The CDR3 DNA sequence: TGCGCCAGCAGTGAGTCTTTTTCCCAGCCCCAGCATTTT.

J is TRBJ2-1 and V is TRBV3-1 (or the pseudogene TRBV3-2); D uncertain. V lost 4 bases and J 8 bases, leaving 6 bases between the germline ends. The CDR3 sequence is 11 residues long. Germline CDR1 reads LGHDT; CDR2 reads YNNKEL (reference sequence). CDR3 bases: TGTGCCAGCAGCCGAGCCGATGAGCAGTTCTTC. Its protein product is CASSRADEQFF.

The gene calls are TRBV6-1 and TRBJ2-1; 7 nucleotides line up with TRBD1. Germline assignment: CDR1 MNHNS and CDR2 SASEGT. This CDR3 contains 15 residues. Trimming at V came to 1 base and at J to 0 bases, leaving 0 bases not matched to a gene. The CDR3 nucleotides are TGTGCCAGCAGTGAAGAGGGGGCCTCCTACAATGAGCAGTTCTTC. It codes for CASSEEGASYNEQFF.

Here the CDR3 reads CSVGGANYGYTF. The CDR3 DNA reads as TGCAGCGTCGGAGGGGCTAACTATGGCTACACCTTC. The chain uses TRBV29-1 and TRBJ1-2; D possibly corresponds to TRBD1 (5 bases). In germline, CDR1 is SQVTM, CDR2 ANQGSEA. V was clipped by 6 bases and J by 0 bases, with 8 bases between them. The CDR3 runs to 12 residues.

The V call is TRBV23-1, the J call TRBJ2-3; D may be TRBD1 (6 bases). TRBV23-1 is classed as an ORF, of uncertain function. This CDR3 region has 15 residues. The V end lost 0 bases, the J end lost 4 bases, and 11 bases lay between the germline ends. As DNA, the CDR3 is TGCGCCAGCAGTCAATCCAGGGGTAGGGCAGATACGCAGTATTTT. It encodes CASSQSRGRADTQYF.

This chain connects TRBV7-8 to TRBJ1-1, with unresolved D. V was clipped by 5 bases and J by 8 bases, with 9 bases between them. CDR3 size: 11 residues. CDR1 and CDR2 from the germline V gene are SGHVS and FQNEAQ. The CDR3 nucleotides read TGTGCCAGCAGCGCCAACTGGGAAGCTTTCTTT. It translates to CASSANWEAFF.